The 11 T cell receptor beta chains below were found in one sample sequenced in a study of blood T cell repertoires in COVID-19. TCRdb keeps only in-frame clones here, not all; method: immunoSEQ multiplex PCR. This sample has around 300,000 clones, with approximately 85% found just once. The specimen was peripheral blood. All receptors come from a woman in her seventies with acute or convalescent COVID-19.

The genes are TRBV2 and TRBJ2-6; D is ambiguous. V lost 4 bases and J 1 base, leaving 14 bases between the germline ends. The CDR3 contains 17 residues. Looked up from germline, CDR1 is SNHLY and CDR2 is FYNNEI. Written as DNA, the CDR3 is TGTGCCAGCAGTGTCATAGAAGTCAAGTCTGGGGCCAACGTCCTGACTTTC. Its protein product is CASSVIEVKSGANVLTF.

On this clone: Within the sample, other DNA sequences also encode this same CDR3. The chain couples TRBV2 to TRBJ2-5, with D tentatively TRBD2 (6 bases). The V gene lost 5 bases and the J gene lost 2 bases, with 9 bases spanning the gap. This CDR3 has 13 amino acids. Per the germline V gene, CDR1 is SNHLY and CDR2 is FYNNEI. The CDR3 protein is CASSRDLQETQYF. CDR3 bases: TGTGCCAGCAGTCGGGACTTACAAGAGACCCAGTACTTC.

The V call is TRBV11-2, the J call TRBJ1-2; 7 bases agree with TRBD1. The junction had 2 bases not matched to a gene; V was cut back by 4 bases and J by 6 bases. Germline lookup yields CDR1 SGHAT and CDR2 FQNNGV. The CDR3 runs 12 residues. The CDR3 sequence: CASSSQGDGYTF. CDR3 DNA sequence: TGTGCCAGCAGCTCTCAGGGGGATGGCTACACCTTC.

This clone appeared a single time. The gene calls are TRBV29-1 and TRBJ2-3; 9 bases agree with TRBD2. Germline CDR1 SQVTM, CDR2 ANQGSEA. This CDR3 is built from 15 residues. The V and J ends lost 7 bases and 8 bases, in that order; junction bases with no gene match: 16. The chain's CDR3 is CSAGSGGPLQGTQYF. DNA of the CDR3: TGCAGCGCCGGTAGCGGGGGACCGCTGCAGGGTACGCAGTATTTT.

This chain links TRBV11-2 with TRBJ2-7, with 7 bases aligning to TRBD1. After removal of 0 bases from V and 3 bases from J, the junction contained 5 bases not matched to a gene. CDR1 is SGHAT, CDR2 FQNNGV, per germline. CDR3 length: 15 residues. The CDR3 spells CASSLDLQGYYEQYF. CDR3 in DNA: TGTGCCAGCAGCTTAGATCTACAGGGGTACTACGAGCAGTACTTC.

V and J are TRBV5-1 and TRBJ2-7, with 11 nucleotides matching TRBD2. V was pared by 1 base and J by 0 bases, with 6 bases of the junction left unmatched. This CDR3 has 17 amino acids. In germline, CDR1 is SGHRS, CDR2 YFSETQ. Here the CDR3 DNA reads TGCGCCAGCAGCTTGACTAGCGGGGGCGCTAGCTCCTACGAGCAGTACTTC. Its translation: CASSLTSGGASSYEQYF.

The CDR3 DNA reads TGCGCCAGCAGCTTGGTTCCTAGCGGACAAGAGACCCAGTACTTC. Translation: CASSLVPSGQETQYF. V usage is TRBV5-1 and J usage is TRBJ2-5, with TRBD2 matching over 7 bases. The germline gives CDR1 SGHRS, CDR2 YFSETQ. The CDR3 runs to 15 residues. After removal of 0 bases from V and 2 bases from J, the junction contained 4 bases not matched to a gene.

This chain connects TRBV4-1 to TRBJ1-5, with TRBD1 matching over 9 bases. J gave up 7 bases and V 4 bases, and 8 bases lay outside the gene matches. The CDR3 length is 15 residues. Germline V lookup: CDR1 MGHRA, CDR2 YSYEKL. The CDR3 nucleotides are TGCGCCAGCAGCCGGGGACAGGGAGTAGGGCAGCCCCAGCATTTT. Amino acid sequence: CASSRGQGVGQPQHF.

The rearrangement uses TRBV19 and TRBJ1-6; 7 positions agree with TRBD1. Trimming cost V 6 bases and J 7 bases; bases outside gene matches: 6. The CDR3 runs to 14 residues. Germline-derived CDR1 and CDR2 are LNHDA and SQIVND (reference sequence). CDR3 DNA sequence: TGTGCCAGTAGCCGCGACAGGGCGAATTCACCCCTCCACTTT. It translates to CASSRDRANSPLHF.

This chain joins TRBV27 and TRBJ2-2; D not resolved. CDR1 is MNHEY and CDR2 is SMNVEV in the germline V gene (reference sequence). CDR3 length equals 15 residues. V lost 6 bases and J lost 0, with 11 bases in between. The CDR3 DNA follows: TGTGCCAGCAGCCTGATAGATGCGAACACCGGGGAGCTGTTTTTT. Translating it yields CASSLIDANTGELFF.

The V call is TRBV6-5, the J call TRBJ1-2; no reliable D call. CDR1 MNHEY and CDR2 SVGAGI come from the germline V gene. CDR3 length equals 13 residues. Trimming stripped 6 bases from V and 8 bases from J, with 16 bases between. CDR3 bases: TGTGCCAGCAGGCCACTCTCGTCGGGAGGCTACACCTTC. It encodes CASRPLSSGGYTF.